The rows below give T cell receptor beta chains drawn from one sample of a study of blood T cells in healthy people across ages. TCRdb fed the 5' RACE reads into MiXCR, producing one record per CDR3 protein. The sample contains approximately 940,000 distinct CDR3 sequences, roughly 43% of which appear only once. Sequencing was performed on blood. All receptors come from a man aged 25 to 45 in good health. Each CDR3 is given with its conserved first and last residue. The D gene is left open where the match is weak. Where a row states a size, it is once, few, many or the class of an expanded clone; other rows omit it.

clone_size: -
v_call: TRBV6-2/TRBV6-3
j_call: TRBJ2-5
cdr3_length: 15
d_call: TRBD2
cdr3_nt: TGTGCCAGCATCCCCTCGGGACTAGCGGGTGAAGAGCAGTACTTC
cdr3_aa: CASIPSGLAGEEQYF

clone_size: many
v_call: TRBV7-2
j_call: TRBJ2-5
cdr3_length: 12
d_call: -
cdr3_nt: TGTGCCAGCAGCGCCTACCAAGAGACCCAGTACTTC
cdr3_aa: CASSAYQETQYF

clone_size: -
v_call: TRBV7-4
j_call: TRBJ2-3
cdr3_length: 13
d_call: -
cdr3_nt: TGTGCCAGCAGCTTACGAGGGGGAAACACGCAGTATTTT
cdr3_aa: CASSLRGGNTQYF

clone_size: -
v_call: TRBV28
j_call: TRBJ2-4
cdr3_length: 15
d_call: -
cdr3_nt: TGTGCCAGCACAGGTCCTCAGGGCCCCAAAAACATTCAGTACTTC
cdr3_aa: CASTGPQGPKNIQYF

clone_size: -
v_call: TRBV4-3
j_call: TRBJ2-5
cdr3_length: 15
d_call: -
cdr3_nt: TGCGCCAGCAGCCAAGATTTCGCTAGCCCAGAGACCCAGTACTTC
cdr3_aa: CASSQDFASPETQYF

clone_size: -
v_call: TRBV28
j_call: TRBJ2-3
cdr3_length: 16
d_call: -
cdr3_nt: TGTGCCAGCAGCCCGTCCAAGGGGACGGTTGCAGATACGCAGTATTTT
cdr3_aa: CASSPSKGTVADTQYF

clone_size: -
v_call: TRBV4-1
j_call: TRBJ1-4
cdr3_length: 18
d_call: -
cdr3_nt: TGCGCCAGCAGCCCAAGGGCTACTGGGGCAGGGGAAGGGGAAAAACTGTTTTTT
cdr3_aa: CASSPRATGAGEGEKLFF

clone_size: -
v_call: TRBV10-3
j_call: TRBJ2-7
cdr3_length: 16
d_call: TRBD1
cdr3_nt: TGTGCCATCAGCGAAGACAGGGGGCGGACCTACTACGAGCAGTACTTC
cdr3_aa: CAISEDRGRTYYEQYF

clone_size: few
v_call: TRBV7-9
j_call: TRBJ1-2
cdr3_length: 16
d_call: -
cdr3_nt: TGTGCCAGCAGCCCCCCCGGCGTGAGGGGTGACTATGGCTACACCTTC
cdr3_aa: CASSPPGVRGDYGYTF

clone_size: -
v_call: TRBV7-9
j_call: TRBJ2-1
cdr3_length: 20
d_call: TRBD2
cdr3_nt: TGTGCCAGCAGCCCACTTCTTGGGAACCAGCGGGGGAACTCCCACAATGAGCAGTTCTTC
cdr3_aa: CASSPLLGNQRGNSHNEQFF

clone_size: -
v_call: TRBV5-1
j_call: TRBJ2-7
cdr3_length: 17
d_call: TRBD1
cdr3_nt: TGCGCCAGCAGCTTGAAACCATACCCGACAGGGTCACACGAGCAGTACTTC
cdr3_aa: CASSLKPYPTGSHEQYF

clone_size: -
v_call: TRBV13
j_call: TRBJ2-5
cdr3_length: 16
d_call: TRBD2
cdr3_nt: TGTGCCAGCAGCCGCCCTCTAGCGGTTCCCCAAGAGACCCAGTACTTC
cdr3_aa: CASSRPLAVPQETQYF

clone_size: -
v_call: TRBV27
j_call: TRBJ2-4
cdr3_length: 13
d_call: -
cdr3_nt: TGTGCCGGCCCGGAAGGGGTTTGGAACATTCAGTACTTC
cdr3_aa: CAGPEGVWNIQYF

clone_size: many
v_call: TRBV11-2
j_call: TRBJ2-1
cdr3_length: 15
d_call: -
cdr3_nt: TGTGCCAGCAGCTTAGATCCCGGACCATTCGTAGAGCAGTTCTTC
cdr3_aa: CASSLDPGPFVEQFF

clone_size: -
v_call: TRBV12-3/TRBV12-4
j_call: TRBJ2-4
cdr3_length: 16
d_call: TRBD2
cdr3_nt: TGTGCCAGAAGCGGGGGGAAAGCAGGGGAGAGGTACATTCAGTACTTC
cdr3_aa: CARSGGKAGERYIQYF

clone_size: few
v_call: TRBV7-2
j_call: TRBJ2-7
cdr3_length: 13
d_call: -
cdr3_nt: TGTGCCAGCAGACATACCGGGTTCGACGAGCAGTACTTC
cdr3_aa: CASRHTGFDEQYF

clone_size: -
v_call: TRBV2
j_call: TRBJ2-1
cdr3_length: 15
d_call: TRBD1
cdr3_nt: TGTGCCAGCAGTTCCGACAGGGGGCCATACAATGAGCAGTTCTTC
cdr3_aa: CASSSDRGPYNEQFF

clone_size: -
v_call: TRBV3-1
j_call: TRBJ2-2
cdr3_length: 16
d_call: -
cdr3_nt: TGTGCCAGCAGCCAAGACGAGGGAGCGAGCACCGGGGAGCTGTTTTTT
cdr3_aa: CASSQDEGASTGELFF

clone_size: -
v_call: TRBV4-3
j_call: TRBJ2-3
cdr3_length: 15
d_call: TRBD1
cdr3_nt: TGCGCCAGCAGCCAAGATAAGGGGGCTTGGTATACGCAGTATTTT
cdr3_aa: CASSQDKGAWYTQYF

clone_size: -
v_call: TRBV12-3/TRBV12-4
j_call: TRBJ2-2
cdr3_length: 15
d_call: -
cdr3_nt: TGTGCCAGCAGTTTAGCGGACAGTTTCACCGGGGAGCTGTTTTTT
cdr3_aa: CASSLADSFTGELFF

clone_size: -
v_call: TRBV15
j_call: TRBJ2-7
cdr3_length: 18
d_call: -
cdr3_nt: TGTGCCACCAGCAGAGATCTAGTTGGGAGATCGACTGGGTCCGAGCAGTACTTC
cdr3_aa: CATSRDLVGRSTGSEQYF

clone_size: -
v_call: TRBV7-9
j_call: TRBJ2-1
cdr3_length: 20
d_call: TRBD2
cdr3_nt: TGTGCCAGCAGCTTAGCCCGACTAGCGGGGGGCCAAAGCTCCTACAATGAGCAGTTCTTC
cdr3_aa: CASSLARLAGGQSSYNEQFF

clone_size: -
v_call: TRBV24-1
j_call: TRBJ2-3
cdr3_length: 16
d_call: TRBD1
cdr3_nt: TGTGCCACCAGTGGGAGGGACAGGGAACGGGCAGATACGCAGTATTTT
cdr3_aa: CATSGRDRERADTQYF

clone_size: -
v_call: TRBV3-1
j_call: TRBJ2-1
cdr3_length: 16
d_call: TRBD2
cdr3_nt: TGTGCCAGCAGGGACACTAGCGGGGGTTCCTACAATGAGCAGTTCTTC
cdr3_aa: CASRDTSGGSYNEQFF

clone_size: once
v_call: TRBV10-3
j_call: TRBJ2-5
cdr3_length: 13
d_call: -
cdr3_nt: TGTGCCATCAGGGGGGATGGGAAGGAGACCCAGTACTTC
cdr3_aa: CAIRGDGKETQYF

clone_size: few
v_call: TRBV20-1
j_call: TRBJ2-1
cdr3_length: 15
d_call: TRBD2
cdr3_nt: TGCAGTGCTGCCCAGACTAGCGGGGGGGCGAATGAGCAGTTCTTC
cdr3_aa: CSAAQTSGGANEQFF

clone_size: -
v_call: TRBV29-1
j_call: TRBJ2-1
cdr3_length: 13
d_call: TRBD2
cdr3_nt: TGCAGCGACGTTAGCGGGAGTCTAAATGAGCAGTTCTTC
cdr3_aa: CSDVSGSLNEQFF

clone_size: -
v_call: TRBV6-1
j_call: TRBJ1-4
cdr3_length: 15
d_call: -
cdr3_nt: TGTGCCAGCAGTGAAAGACGGCGGACTAATGAAAAACTGTTTTTT
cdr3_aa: CASSERRRTNEKLFF

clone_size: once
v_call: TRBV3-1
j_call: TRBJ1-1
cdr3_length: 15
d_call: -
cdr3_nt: TGTGCCAGCAGCCCCCTGCCCGGGGGGAAAACTGAAGCTTTCTTT
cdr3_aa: CASSPLPGGKTEAFF

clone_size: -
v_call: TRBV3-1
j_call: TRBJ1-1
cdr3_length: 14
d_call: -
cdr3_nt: TGTGCCAGCAGCGCGGGAGTGGGAAACACTGAAGCTTTCTTT
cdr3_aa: CASSAGVGNTEAFF